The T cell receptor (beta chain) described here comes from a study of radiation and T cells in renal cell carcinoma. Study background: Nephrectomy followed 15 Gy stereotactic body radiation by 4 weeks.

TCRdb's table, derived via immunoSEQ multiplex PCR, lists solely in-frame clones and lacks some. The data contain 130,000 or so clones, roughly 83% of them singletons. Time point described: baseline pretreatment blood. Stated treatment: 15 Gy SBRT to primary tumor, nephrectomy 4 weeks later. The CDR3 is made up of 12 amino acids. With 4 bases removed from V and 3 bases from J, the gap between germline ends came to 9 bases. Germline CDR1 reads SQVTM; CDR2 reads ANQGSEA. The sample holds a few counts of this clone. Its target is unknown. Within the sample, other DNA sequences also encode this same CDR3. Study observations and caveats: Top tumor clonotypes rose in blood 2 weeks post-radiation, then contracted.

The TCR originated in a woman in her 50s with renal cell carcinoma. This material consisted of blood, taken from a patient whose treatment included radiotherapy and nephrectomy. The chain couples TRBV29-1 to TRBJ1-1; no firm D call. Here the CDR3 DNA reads TGCAGCGTTGTTGGCGGAGACACTGAAGCTTTCTTT. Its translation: CSVVGGDTEAFF.